This TCR beta chain is from a study of identical twins (dated by TCRdb to about 2016). For the wider study: TCR alpha and beta repertoires from monozygotic twins, unrelated adults of various ages and cord blood were deep-sequenced to test whether fetal clonotypes persist. To rule out contamination, the twin experiments were replicated at different times with different library preparation protocols.

Looking up the germline V gene yields CDR1 SGHRS and CDR2 YFSETQ. The CDR3 covers 15 residues, taking in both the cysteine and the phenylalanine. The read is trimmed to its CDR3 DNA, 45 bases read in frame from base 1. The junction shows trimming of 6 bases on V and 5 bases on J, plus 20 bases between the germline ends. Every donor in the study was a healthy Caucasian. The twin cohort comprised three pairs of female monozygotic twins, all aged roughly 18 to 30 years. CD4+ and CD8+ T cell populations were isolated with positive isolation kits from Invitrogen. Libraries were made using 5' RACE. The sample was run on an Illumina HiSeq 2000. A universal primer binding site was introduced by template switching, and a unique molecular identifier was present in the final cDNA, enabling accurate counting of TCR cDNA molecules. Specific primers in the conserved constant-segment region were used to synthesize first-strand cDNA for TCR alpha and beta chains. To control for contamination, every cDNA library carried two barcodes: a SMART-Mk sample barcode plus Illumina barcodes. TruSeq adapter sequences, together with Illumina sample barcodes, were added in two successive PCR steps. The Illumina HiSeq platform was used with custom primers to sequence TCR alpha and beta cDNA libraries. Under the source paper's analysis protocol: Unique molecular identifiers were extracted from raw reads with MiGEC, and CDR3 positions were determined with MiXCR. For each individual, recombination models were inferred using an EM algorithm with the repgenHMM and IGoR tools. The analysis of shared clonotypes was done with the tcR package in R, with sharing normalized by the product of cloneset sizes. To study raw recombination without the effects of thymic and clonal selection, out-of-frame nonproductive sequences were analyzed. The public sequencing data were trimmed at Q25 with fastp and processed into clonotypes with MiXCR by TCRdb, which kept only in-frame beta chains. Every CDR3 protein is listed once, alongside the most common genes and DNA of its rows. The V and J calls follow TCRdb's processing rather than the paper's. A total of hundreds of thousands of distinct CDR3 sequences appear in this sample, about a fifth of them only once. Roughly 0.5% of the sample goes to the ten largest clones.

Study-wide conclusions, independent of this receptor: Invariant T cells such as MAIT and iNKT could partly confound zero-insertion analyses, though diverse VJ usage argued against this for most clonotypes. Fewer insertions were carried by abundant cord blood beta clonotypes; a weaker similar trend was observed in young adult naive repertoires, while no such trend was observed in memory repertoires. The excess sharing between twins in beta out-of-frame sequences was weaker because fewer shared sequences reduced the signal-to-noise ratio. Compared with coincidental sharing between unrelated individuals, an excess of low generation-probability sequences was observed among out-of-frame TCR alpha sequences shared between twins. Because the same donors could not be followed over many years, the conclusions relied on cross-sectional statistical analysis. Out-of-frame TCR alpha sharing in monozygotic twins was systematically underestimated by recombination models, whereas sharing between unrelated individuals was in agreement with the recombination models.

This clonotype was counted a single time. The antigen this receptor binds is unknown. No base quality values were provided; no much bigger clone lies one nucleotide off. The same sample was also used in a study of yellow fever vaccine responses in identical twins. As the second paper documents: According to the authors, in identical twins the way T cells responded to vaccination appeared partly convergent and partly personalized. In identical twins, the study followed T cell clones that responded to the vaccine with precision.

The sample comprised CD4+ T cells sorted from blood. This receptor chain uses TRBV5-1 and TRBJ2-5; TRBD1 might be the D gene, on 6 matching bases. The source is a woman between 18 and 29 years old in good health. The DNA sequence follows: TGCGCCAGCAACTCGAGCGCAGGGGTCGGGGAGACCCAGTACTTC. The resulting protein is CASNSSAGVGETQYF.